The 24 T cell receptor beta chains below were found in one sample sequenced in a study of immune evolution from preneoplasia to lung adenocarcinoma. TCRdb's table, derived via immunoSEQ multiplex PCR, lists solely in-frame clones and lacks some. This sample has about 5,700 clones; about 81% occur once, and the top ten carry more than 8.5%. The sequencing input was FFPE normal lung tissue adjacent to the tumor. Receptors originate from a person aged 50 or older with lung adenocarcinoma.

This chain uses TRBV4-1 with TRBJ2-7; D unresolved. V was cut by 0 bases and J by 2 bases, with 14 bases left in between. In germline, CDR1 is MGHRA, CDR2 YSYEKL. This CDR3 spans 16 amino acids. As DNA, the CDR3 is TGCGCCAGCAGCCAAGATTGGCCAGGAATTACCTACGAGCAGTACTTC. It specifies CASSQDWPGITYEQYF.

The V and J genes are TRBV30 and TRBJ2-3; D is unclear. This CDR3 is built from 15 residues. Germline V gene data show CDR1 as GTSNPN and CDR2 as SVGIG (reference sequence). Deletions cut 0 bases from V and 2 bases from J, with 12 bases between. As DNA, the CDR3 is TGTGCCTGGAGTGTAGACCAAACCGTCACAGATACGCAGTATTTT. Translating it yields CAWSVDQTVTDTQYF.

The CDR3 DNA is TGTGCCAGCAGCTCACTGTCTTCTGGGGCCAACGTCCTGACTTTC. Its protein product is CASSSLSSGANVLTF. This chain joins TRBV11-1 and TRBJ2-6; D is unclear. The CDR3 length is 15 residues. CDR1 SGHAT and CDR2 FQDESV come from the germline V gene (reference sequence). V was shortened by 4 bases and J by 1 base, with 8 bases between the two germline ends. Together with reference TRBV11-1 and TRBJ2-6, the CDR3 gives the full variable domain: EAEVAQSPRYKITEKSQAVAFWCDPISGHATLYWYRQILGQGPELLVQFQDESVVDDSQLPKDRFSAERLKGVDSTLKIQPAELGDSAMYLCASSSLSSGANVLTFGAGSRLTVL.

CDR3 amino acids: CASSLARGQETQYF. CDR3 DNA sequence: TGTGCCAGCAGCCTCGCCAGGGGGCAGGAGACCCAGTACTTC. V usage is TRBV7-2 and J usage is TRBJ2-5; TRBD1 aligns across 8 bases. The CDR3 loop spans 14 amino acids. The J segment lost 5 bases and the V segment lost 5 bases, leaving 7 bases of the junction unmatched. Germline loops: CDR1 SGHTA, CDR2 FQGNSA. The variable domain in full, with the rest retrieved from reference TRBV7-2 and TRBJ2-5, is GAGVSQSPSNKVTEKGKDVELRCDPISGHTALYWYRQSLGQGLEFLIYFQGNSAPDKSGLPSDRFSAERTGGSVSTLTIQRTQQEDSAVYLCASSLARGQETQYFGPGTRLLVL.

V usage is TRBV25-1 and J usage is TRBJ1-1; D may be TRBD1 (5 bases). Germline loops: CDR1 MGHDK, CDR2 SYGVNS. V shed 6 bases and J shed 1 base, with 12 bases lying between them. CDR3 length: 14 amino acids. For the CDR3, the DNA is TGTGCCAGCAGCCGAAGGGGCAGGAACACTGAAGCTTTCTTT. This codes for CASSRRGRNTEAFF.

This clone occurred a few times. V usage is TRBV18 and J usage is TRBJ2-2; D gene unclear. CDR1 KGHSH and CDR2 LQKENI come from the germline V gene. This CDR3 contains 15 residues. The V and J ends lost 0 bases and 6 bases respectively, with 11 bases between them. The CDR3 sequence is CASSPPTTLSGELFF. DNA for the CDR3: TGTGCCAGCTCACCACCGACCACCTTGTCCGGGGAGCTGTTTTTT.

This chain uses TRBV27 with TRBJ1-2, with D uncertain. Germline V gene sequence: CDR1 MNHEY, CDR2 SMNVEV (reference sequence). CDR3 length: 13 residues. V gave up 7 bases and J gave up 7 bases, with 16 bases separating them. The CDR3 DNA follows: TGTGCCAGCACCCCAGCGGGGTACGGTGGCTACACCTTC. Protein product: CASTPAGYGGYTF.

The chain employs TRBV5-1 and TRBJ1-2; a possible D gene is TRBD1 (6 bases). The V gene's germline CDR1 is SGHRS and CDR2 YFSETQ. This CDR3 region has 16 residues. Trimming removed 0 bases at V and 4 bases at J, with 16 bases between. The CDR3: CASSLAPQRDIYGYTF. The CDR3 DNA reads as TGCGCCAGCAGCTTGGCCCCCCAAAGGGACATCTATGGCTACACCTTC.

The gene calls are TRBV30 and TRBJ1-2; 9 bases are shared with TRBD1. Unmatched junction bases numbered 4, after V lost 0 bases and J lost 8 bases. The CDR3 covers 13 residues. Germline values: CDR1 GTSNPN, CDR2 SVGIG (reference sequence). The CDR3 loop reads CAWSVDRGSGYTF. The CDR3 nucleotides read TGTGCCTGGAGTGTTGACAGGGGGTCCGGCTACACCTTC.

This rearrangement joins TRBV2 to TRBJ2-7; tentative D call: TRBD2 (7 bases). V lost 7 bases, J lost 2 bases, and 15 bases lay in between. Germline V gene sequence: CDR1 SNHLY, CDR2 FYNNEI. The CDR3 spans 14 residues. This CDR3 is CASTGLRGAYEQYF. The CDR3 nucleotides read TGTGCCAGCACGGGACTAAGGGGGGCCTACGAGCAGTACTTC.

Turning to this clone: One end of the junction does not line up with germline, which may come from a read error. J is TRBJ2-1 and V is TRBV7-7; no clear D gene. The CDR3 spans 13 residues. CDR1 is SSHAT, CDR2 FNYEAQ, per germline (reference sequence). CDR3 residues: CASSLGFYNEQFF. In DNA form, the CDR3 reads TGTGCTAGCAGCTTAGGGTTCTACAATGAGCAGTTCTTC.

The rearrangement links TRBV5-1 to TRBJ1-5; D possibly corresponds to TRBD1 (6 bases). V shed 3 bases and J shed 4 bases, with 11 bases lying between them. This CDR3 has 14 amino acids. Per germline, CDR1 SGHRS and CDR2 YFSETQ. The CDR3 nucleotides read TGCGCCAGCAGCTGGGGGGCGGGAAATCAGCCCCAGCATTTT. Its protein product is CASSWGAGNQPQHF.

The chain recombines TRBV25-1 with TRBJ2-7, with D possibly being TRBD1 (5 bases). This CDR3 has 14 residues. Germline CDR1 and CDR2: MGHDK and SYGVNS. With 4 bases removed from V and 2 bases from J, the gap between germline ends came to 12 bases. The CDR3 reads CASSGRGQTYEQYF. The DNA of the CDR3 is TGTGCCAGCAGTGGGCGAGGACAAACCTACGAGCAGTACTTC.

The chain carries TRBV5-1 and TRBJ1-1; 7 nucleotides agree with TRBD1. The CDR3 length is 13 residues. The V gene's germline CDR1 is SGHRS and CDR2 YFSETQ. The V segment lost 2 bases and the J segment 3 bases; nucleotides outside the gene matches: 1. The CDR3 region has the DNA TGCGCCAGCAGCTTTGGACAGGACACTGAAGCTTTCTTT. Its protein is CASSFGQDTEAFF.

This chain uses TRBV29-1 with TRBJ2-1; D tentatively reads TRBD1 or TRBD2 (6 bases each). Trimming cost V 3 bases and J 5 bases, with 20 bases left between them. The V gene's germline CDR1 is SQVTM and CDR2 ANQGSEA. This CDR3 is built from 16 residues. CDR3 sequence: CSVDLQRGGTNNEQFF. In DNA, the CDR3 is TGCAGCGTTGACCTACAACGAGGGGGGACGAACAATGAGCAGTTCTTC.

CDR3 protein: CATSPNSGIQETQYF. As DNA, the CDR3 is TGTGCCACCTCGCCTAATTCAGGAATACAAGAGACCCAGTACTTC. The rearrangement links TRBV6-6 to TRBJ2-5; D gene ambiguous. The V gene lost 10 bases and the J gene lost 2 bases, with 20 bases spanning the gap. Germline V gene data show CDR1 as MNHNY and CDR2 as SVGAGI (reference sequence). The CDR3 extends over 15 amino acids.

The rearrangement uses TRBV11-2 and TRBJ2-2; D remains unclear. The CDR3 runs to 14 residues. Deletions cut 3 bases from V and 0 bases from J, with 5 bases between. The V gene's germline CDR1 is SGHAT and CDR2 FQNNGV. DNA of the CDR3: TGTGCCAGCAGCTTTAGCCCGAACACCGGGGAGCTGTTTTTT. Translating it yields CASSFSPNTGELFF.

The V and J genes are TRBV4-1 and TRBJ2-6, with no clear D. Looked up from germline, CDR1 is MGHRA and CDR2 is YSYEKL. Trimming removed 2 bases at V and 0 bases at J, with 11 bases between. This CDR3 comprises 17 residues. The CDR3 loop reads CASSQWAASSGANVLTF. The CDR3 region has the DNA TGCGCCAGCAGCCAATGGGCCGCAAGCTCTGGGGCCAACGTCCTGACTTTC.

CDR3 in amino acids: CASSGTGGVNTGELFF. The CDR3 DNA follows: TGTGCCAGCAGCGGGACCGGCGGGGTGAACACCGGGGAGCTGTTTTTT. The chain carries TRBV9 and TRBJ2-2, with D perhaps matching TRBD2 (6 bases). V lost 3 bases and J 1 base, leaving 13 bases between the germline ends. Germline CDR1 is SGDLS and CDR2 is YYNGEE. This CDR3 is built from 16 residues. Complete variable domain (other parts from reference TRBV9 and TRBJ2-2): DSGVTQTPKHLITATGQRVTLRCSPRSGDLSVYWYQQSLDQGLQFLIQYYNGEERAKGNILERFSAQQFPDLHSELNLSSLELGDSALYFCASSGTGGVNTGELFFGEGSRLTVL.

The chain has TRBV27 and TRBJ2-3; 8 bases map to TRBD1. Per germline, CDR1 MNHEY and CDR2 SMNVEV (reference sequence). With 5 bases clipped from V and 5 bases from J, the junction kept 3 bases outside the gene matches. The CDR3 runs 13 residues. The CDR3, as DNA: TGTGCCAGCAGTCAGGGGGCGGGAGATACGCAGTATTTT. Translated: CASSQGAGDTQYF.

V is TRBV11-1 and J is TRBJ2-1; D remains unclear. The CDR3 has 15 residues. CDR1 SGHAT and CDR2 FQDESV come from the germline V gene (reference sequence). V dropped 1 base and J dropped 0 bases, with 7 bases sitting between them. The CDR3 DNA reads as TGTGCCAGCAGCTTAGGCCCTAGCTCCTACAATGAGCAGTTCTTC. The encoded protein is CASSLGPSSYNEQFF.

CDR3 protein: CASSLTGATEAFF. The CDR3 nucleotides are TGTGCCAGCAGCTTGACAGGGGCTACTGAAGCTTTCTTT. The chain employs TRBV11-3 and TRBJ1-1; 8 bases map to TRBD1. The germline V gene encodes CDR1 SGHNT and CDR2 YENEEA. The trim removed 3 bases at V and 5 bases at J, leaving 2 bases unmatched. The CDR3 spans 13 residues.

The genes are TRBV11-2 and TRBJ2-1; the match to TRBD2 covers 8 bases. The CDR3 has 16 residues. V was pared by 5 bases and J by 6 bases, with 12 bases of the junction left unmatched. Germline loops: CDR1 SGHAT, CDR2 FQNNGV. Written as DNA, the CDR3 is TGTGCCAGCAGCATCGAGGGACTAGGTCCGTCCAATGAGCAGTTCTTC. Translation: CASSIEGLGPSNEQFF.

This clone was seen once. CDR3 DNA sequence: TGTGCCAGCAGCTTGGCGGGCTCTGGGGCCAACGTCCTGACTTTC. Translated: CASSLAGSGANVLTF. The chain joins TRBV7-9 to TRBJ2-6; TRBD2 might be the D (5 bases). The germline V gene has CDR1 SEHNR and CDR2 FQNEAQ (reference sequence). The CDR3 has 15 residues. V lost 3 bases to trimming and J lost 0 bases, with 6 bases between them.